The rows below give T cell receptor beta chains drawn from one sample of a study of shared clonotypes between healthy human individuals. Sequencing used immunoSEQ multiplex PCR; TCRdb keeps in-frame clones, though not all of them. Of about 2.2 million clones listed, 93% were seen once; the top ten hold more than 1.5%. The specimen sequenced was naive CD8+ T cells from PBMCs. These receptors all stem from a man between 18 and 29 years old in good health. Some clones in this sample may be carry-over from other donors' samples. CDR3s include the opening cysteine and the closing phenylalanine or tryptophan. Each record gives: clone size, D gene, J gene, V gene, CDR3 protein, CDR3 DNA. D genes are given only for firm matches. Size is omitted from some rows. Given values are once, few, many or a class for expanded clones.

clone_size: .
d_call: TRBD2
j_call: TRBJ2-7
v_call: TRBV7-9
cdr3_aa: CASSSGPRLANEQYF
cdr3_nt: TGTGCCAGCAGCTCCGGTCCGAGACTAGCTAACGAGCAGTACTTC

clone_size: once
d_call: TRBD1
j_call: TRBJ1-1
v_call: TRBV5-4
cdr3_aa: CASSLDRGAEAFF
cdr3_nt: TGTGCCAGCAGCTTGGACAGGGGAGCTGAAGCTTTCTTT

clone_size: .
d_call: .
j_call: TRBJ1-2
v_call: TRBV4-2
cdr3_aa: CASSQEPTRSPGQGYTF
cdr3_nt: TGTGCCAGCAGCCAAGAACCGACTCGGTCCCCTGGGCAAGGCTACACCTTC

clone_size: .
d_call: .
j_call: TRBJ1-2
v_call: TRBV9
cdr3_aa: CASSVEGGPNYGYTF
cdr3_nt: TGTGCCAGCAGCGTAGAGGGCGGACCTAACTATGGCTACACCTTC

clone_size: .
d_call: TRBD2
j_call: TRBJ2-7
v_call: TRBV13
cdr3_aa: CASSLSSGALSYEQYF
cdr3_nt: TGTGCCAGCAGCTTAAGTAGCGGGGCGCTTTCCTACGAGCAGTACTTC

clone_size: once
d_call: .
j_call: TRBJ2-7
v_call: TRBV28
cdr3_aa: CASSLVGLATETYYEQYF
cdr3_nt: TGTGCCAGCAGTTTAGTAGGGTTGGCGACCGAGACATACTACGAGCAGTACTTC

clone_size: .
d_call: TRBD1
j_call: TRBJ1-1
v_call: TRBV7-8
cdr3_aa: CASSLSGQGINTEAFF
cdr3_nt: TGTGCCAGCAGCTTATCGGGACAGGGGATAAACACTGAAGCTTTCTTT

clone_size: .
d_call: TRBD2
j_call: TRBJ2-1
v_call: TRBV4-3
cdr3_aa: CASSQVGLADLRDEQFF
cdr3_nt: TGCGCCAGCAGCCAGGTTGGTCTAGCGGACTTGAGGGATGAGCAGTTCTTC

clone_size: .
d_call: .
j_call: TRBJ2-6
v_call: TRBV7-9
cdr3_aa: CASSTHSSGANVLTF
cdr3_nt: TGTGCCAGCAGCACCCACAGCTCTGGGGCCAACGTCCTGACTTTC

clone_size: .
d_call: .
j_call: TRBJ2-3
v_call: TRBV10-2
cdr3_aa: CASSGTVGNAQYF
cdr3_nt: TGCGCCAGCAGTGGGACAGTGGGGAATGCGCAGTATTTT

clone_size: .
d_call: TRBD2
j_call: TRBJ2-3
v_call: TRBV30
cdr3_aa: CAWSVDPLLAGRWTDTQYF
cdr3_nt: TGTGCCTGGAGTGTAGATCCTTTACTAGCGGGAAGATGGACAGATACGCAGTATTTT

clone_size: once
d_call: .
j_call: TRBJ2-3
v_call: TRBV9
cdr3_aa: CASSAGTTDTQYF
cdr3_nt: TGTGCCAGCAGCGCTGGCACCACAGATACGCAGTATTTT

clone_size: .
d_call: .
j_call: TRBJ2-1
v_call: TRBV11-2
cdr3_aa: CASSSGYNEQFF
cdr3_nt: TGTGCCAGCAGCTCCGGATACAATGAGCAGTTCTTC

clone_size: .
d_call: TRBD1
j_call: TRBJ1-1
v_call: TRBV6-5
cdr3_aa: CASSAGGILNTEAFF
cdr3_nt: TGTGCCAGCAGTGCAGGGGGGATATTGAACACTGAAGCTTTCTTT

clone_size: .
d_call: TRBD2
j_call: TRBJ2-1
v_call: TRBV4-2
cdr3_aa: CASSQARTSGRENEQFF
cdr3_nt: TGTGCCAGCAGCCAAGCCCGTACTAGCGGGAGAGAGAATGAGCAGTTCTTC

clone_size: .
d_call: .
j_call: TRBJ1-1
v_call: TRBV21-1
cdr3_aa: CASTQRRGYTEAFF
cdr3_nt: TGTGCCAGCACCCAGAGGAGGGGGTACACTGAAGCTTTCTTT

clone_size: .
d_call: .
j_call: TRBJ2-5
v_call: TRBV19
cdr3_aa: CASSAPPVGGPEETQYF
cdr3_nt: TGTGCCAGTAGTGCCCCCCCGGTCGGGGGACCTGAGGAGACCCAGTACTTC

clone_size: .
d_call: .
j_call: TRBJ1-1
v_call: TRBV28
cdr3_aa: CASSSLTTGEF
cdr3_nt: TGTGCCAGCAGTTCCCTAACGACAGGAGAGTTT

clone_size: few
d_call: .
j_call: TRBJ1-1
v_call: TRBV29-1
cdr3_aa: CSVGKGDAFF
cdr3_nt: TGCAGCGTTGGGAAGGGTGACGCTTTCTTT

clone_size: .
d_call: .
j_call: TRBJ2-1
v_call: TRBV9
cdr3_aa: CASSGIEGSYNEQFF
cdr3_nt: TGTGCCAGCAGCGGCATAGAGGGATCCTACAATGAGCAGTTCTTC

clone_size: once
d_call: .
j_call: TRBJ2-5
v_call: TRBV19
cdr3_aa: CASSIFAGETQYF
cdr3_nt: TGTGCCAGTAGTATTTTTGCGGGAGAGACCCAGTACTTC

clone_size: .
d_call: TRBD2
j_call: TRBJ2-7
v_call: TRBV7-8
cdr3_aa: CASSSSLGTSGVYEQYF
cdr3_nt: TGTGCCAGCAGTTCCTCCCTAGGGACTAGCGGAGTCTACGAGCAGTACTTC

clone_size: .
d_call: TRBD2
j_call: TRBJ2-1
v_call: TRBV2
cdr3_aa: CASRLAGGSNEQFF
cdr3_nt: TGTGCCAGTAGACTAGCGGGAGGGAGCAATGAGCAGTTCTTC

clone_size: .
d_call: TRBD1
j_call: TRBJ2-7
v_call: TRBV15
cdr3_aa: CATSGNRGPHYEQYF
cdr3_nt: TGTGCCACCAGCGGAAACAGGGGGCCCCACTACGAGCAGTACTTC

clone_size: .
d_call: .
j_call: TRBJ1-2
v_call: TRBV7-8
cdr3_aa: CASSLADSYGYTF
cdr3_nt: TGTGCCAGCAGCTTAGCAGACAGTTATGGCTACACCTTC

clone_size: .
d_call: TRBD1
j_call: TRBJ2-7
v_call: TRBV19
cdr3_aa: CASGQGAWEQYF
cdr3_nt: TGTGCCAGCGGACAGGGGGCATGGGAGCAGTACTTC

clone_size: .
d_call: TRBD2
j_call: TRBJ2-1
v_call: TRBV9
cdr3_aa: CASSPGGTSVFNEQFF
cdr3_nt: TGTGCCAGCAGCCCCGGGGGGACTAGCGTGTTCAATGAGCAGTTCTTC

clone_size: .
d_call: TRBD1
j_call: TRBJ2-7
v_call: TRBV19
cdr3_aa: CASSIRQGAGEQYF
cdr3_nt: TGTGCCAGTAGTATCCGACAGGGGGCAGGGGAGCAGTACTTC

clone_size: .
d_call: .
j_call: TRBJ2-1
v_call: TRBV7-9
cdr3_aa: CASSLRGQMNEQFF
cdr3_nt: TGTGCCAGCAGCTTGCGGGGACAGATGAATGAGCAGTTCTTC

clone_size: .
d_call: .
j_call: TRBJ2-1
v_call: TRBV4-3
cdr3_aa: CASSQFAEGRNNEQFF
cdr3_nt: TGCGCCAGCAGCCAATTCGCTGAGGGCCGGAACAATGAGCAGTTCTTC

clone_size: .
d_call: TRBD1
j_call: TRBJ2-7
v_call: TRBV7-2
cdr3_aa: CASSSGVGTGSYEQYF
cdr3_nt: TGTGCCAGCAGCTCAGGGGTTGGGACAGGGTCCTACGAGCAGTACTTC

clone_size: few
d_call: .
j_call: TRBJ1-1
v_call: TRBV7-2
cdr3_aa: CASSLVVTEAFF
cdr3_nt: TGTGCCAGCAGCTTAGTGGTAACTGAAGCTTTCTTT

clone_size: .
d_call: .
j_call: TRBJ1-2
v_call: TRBV28
cdr3_aa: CAGRARNYGYTF
cdr3_nt: TGTGCCGGACGGGCAAGGAACTATGGCTACACCTTC

clone_size: few
d_call: TRBD1
j_call: TRBJ1-1
v_call: TRBV27
cdr3_aa: CASSLGTGIEAFF
cdr3_nt: TGTGCCAGCAGCCTAGGGACAGGAATTGAAGCTTTCTTT

clone_size: .
d_call: .
j_call: TRBJ2-1
v_call: TRBV27
cdr3_aa: CASGLANVDEQFF
cdr3_nt: TGTGCCAGCGGGCTAGCGAATGTTGATGAGCAGTTCTTC

clone_size: .
d_call: TRBD2
j_call: TRBJ2-1
v_call: TRBV28
cdr3_aa: CASSLSGVERESYNEQFF
cdr3_nt: TGTGCCAGCAGTTTGTCGGGCGTAGAGCGGGAGTCCTACAATGAGCAGTTCTTC

clone_size: .
d_call: .
j_call: TRBJ2-7
v_call: TRBV19
cdr3_aa: CASSIFGSDAYEQYF
cdr3_nt: TGTGCCAGTAGTATTTTCGGGAGTGACGCCTACGAGCAGTACTTC

clone_size: .
d_call: .
j_call: TRBJ2-1
v_call: TRBV11-2
cdr3_aa: CASRGSGGEQFF
cdr3_nt: TGTGCCAGCAGGGGGAGTGGTGGTGAGCAGTTCTTC

clone_size: .
d_call: TRBD1
j_call: TRBJ2-3
v_call: TRBV27
cdr3_aa: CASSLSRDRGFGTDTQYF
cdr3_nt: TGTGCCAGCAGTTTATCGAGGGACAGGGGATTTGGCACAGATACGCAGTATTTT

clone_size: .
d_call: .
j_call: TRBJ2-6
v_call: TRBV28
cdr3_aa: CAGNRILTGANVLTF
cdr3_nt: TGTGCCGGGAACAGGATACTAACTGGGGCCAACGTCCTGACTTTC

clone_size: .
d_call: .
j_call: TRBJ2-3
v_call: TRBV23-1
cdr3_aa: CASSLLGDITDTQYF
cdr3_nt: TGCGCCAGCAGTCTACTCGGGGATATTACAGATACGCAGTATTTT

clone_size: .
d_call: .
j_call: TRBJ2-2
v_call: TRBV2
cdr3_aa: CASSDQQNTNTGELFF
cdr3_nt: TGTGCCAGCAGTGATCAGCAGAATACGAACACCGGGGAGCTGTTTTTT

clone_size: .
d_call: .
j_call: TRBJ2-1
v_call: TRBV7-2
cdr3_aa: CATQGDSSYNEQFF
cdr3_nt: TGTGCCACACAGGGCGATAGCTCCTACAATGAGCAGTTCTTC